Sequencing of this TCR beta chain was carried out in a study of cytomegalovirus exposure and HLA in healthy donors. Whole-study findings and limits: Later work found that TCR association rates differed between HLA loci; DRB1 had the most and HLA-C the fewest. In vitro checks showed that a few CMV-associated chains really do target CMV antigens. Later findings reportedly placed an Asian-associated ancestry cluster below the approximately 700-donor mean for N-insertions.

A multiplex PCR was run with 60 Vbeta primers and 13 Jbeta primers. Under the authors' procedure: An analysis performed later counted about 80 million unique TCR beta chains (approximately 10 million of them shared). Clones were read by immunoSEQ multiplex PCR, and TCRdb kept only the in-frame ones, dropping some. That table is the source of V, J and clone size, and D and trimming were worked out from the DNA. The sample includes tens of thousands of clones. As concerns this clone: As yet, its antigen is unknown.

This CDR3 is 17 amino acids long. Between the trimmed V and J ends, which lost 5 bases and 0 bases, there was a span of 19 bases. Germline V gene sequence: CDR1 MGHDK, CDR2 SYGVNS. The genes are TRBV25-1 and TRBJ1-1, with D perhaps TRBD1 (6 bases). Material: PBMCs. The sequence came from a female donor in good health and CMV-seropositive. This CDR3 is CASSPPPLGGMNTEAFF. CDR3 nucleotides: TGTGCCAGCAGTCCCCCCCCCTTAGGGGGAATGAACACTGAAGCTTTCTTT.